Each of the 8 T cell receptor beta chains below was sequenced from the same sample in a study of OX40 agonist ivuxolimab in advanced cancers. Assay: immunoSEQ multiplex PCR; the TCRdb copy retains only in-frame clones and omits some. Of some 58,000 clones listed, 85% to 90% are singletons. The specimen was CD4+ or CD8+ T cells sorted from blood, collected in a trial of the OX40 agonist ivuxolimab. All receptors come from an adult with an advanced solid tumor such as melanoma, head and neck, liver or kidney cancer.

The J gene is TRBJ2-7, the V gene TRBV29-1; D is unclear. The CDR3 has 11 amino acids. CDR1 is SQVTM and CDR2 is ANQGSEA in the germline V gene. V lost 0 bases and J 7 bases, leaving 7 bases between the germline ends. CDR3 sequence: CSVEDRLEQYF. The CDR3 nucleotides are TGCAGCGTTGAAGATCGGTTGGAGCAGTACTTC.

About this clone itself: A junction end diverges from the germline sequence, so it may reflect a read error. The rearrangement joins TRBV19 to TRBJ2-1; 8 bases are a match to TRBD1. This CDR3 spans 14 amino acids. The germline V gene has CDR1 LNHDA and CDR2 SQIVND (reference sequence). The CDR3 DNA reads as TGTGCCAGTAGCGGAAGACAGGGGTACAGTGAGCAGTTCTTC. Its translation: CASSGRQGYSEQFF. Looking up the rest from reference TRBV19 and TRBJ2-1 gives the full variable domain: DGGITQSPKYLFRKEGQNVTLSCEQNLNHDAMYWYRQDPGQGLRLIYYSQIVNDFQKGDIAEGYSVSREKKESFPLTVTSAQKNPTAFYLCASSGRQGYSEQFFGPGTRLTVL.

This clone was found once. The CDR3 here is CASSQTGAEGYTF. The CDR3, as DNA: TGTGCCAGCTCACAAACAGGGGCAGAGGGCTACACCTTC. V gene TRBV18 combines with J gene TRBJ1-2; 7 nucleotides agree with TRBD1. Trimming cost V 4 bases and J 8 bases; bases outside gene matches: 7. Per germline, CDR1 KGHSH and CDR2 LQKENI. The CDR3 is made up of 13 amino acids.

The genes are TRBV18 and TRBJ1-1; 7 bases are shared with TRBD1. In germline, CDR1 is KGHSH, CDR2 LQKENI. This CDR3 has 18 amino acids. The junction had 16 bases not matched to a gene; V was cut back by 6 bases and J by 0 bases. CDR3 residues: CASSRLSGQRLLNTEAFF. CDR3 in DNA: TGTGCCAGCTCGCGCCTATCGGGACAGAGACTTTTGAACACTGAAGCTTTCTTT.

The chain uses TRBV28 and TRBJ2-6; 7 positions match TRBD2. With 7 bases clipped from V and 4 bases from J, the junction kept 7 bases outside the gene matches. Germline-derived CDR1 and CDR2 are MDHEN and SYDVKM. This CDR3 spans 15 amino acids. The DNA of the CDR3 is TGTGCCAGCAAGGACGGGAGGCCGGGGGCCAACGTCCTGACTTTC. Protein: CASKDGRPGANVLTF.

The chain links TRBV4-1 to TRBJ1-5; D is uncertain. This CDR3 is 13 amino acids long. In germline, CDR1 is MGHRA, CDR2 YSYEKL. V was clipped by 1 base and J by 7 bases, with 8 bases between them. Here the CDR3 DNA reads TGCGCCAGCAGCCAAGTACCGGGGCAGCCCCAGCATTTT. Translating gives CASSQVPGQPQHF.

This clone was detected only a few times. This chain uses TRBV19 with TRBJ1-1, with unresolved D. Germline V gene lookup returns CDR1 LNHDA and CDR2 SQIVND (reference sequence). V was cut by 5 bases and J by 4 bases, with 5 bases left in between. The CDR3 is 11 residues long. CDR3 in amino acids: CASSYTTEAFF. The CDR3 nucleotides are TGTGCCAGTAGTTACACCACTGAAGCTTTCTTT.

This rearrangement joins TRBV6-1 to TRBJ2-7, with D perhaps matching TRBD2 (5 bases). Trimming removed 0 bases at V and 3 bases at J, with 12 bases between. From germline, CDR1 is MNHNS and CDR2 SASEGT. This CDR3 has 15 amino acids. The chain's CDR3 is CASSEAPGGYYEQYF. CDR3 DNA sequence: TGTGCCAGCAGTGAAGCGCCAGGCGGGTACTACGAGCAGTACTTC.